This T cell receptor (beta chain) came from a study of T cells after yellow fever vaccination. Many counts were recorded for this clonotype. TCRdb processed the 5' RACE reads anew with MiXCR; each CDR3 protein has one entry. The table lists around 310,000 distinct CDR3 sequences, roughly 3.5% of them singletons. V lost 3 bases to trimming and J lost 2 bases, with 7 bases between them. Germline V gives CDR1 SGHVS, CDR2 FQNEAQ. The CDR3 length is 13 residues. This clonotype was obtained from a man aged 18-30 years who received the YFV17D yellow fever vaccine. V and J are TRBV7-8 and TRBJ2-5, with D hard to call. The sequences come from PBMCs, collected on the day of the yellow fever booster vaccination. DNA of the CDR3: TGTGCCAGCAGCTTCGGCGAACAAGAGACCCAGTACTTC. It encodes CASSFGEQETQYF.